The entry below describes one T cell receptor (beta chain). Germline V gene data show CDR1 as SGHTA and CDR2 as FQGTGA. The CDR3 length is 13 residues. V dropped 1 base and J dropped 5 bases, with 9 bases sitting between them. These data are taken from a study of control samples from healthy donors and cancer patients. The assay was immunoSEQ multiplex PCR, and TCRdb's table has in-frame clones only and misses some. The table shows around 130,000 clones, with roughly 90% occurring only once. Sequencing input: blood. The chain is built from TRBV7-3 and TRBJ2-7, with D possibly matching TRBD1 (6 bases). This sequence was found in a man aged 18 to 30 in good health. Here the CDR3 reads CASSLMGADEQYF. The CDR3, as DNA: TGTGCCAGCAGCTTAATGGGGGCGGACGAGCAGTACTTC.